Listed here is a single TCR beta chain. These data originate in a study of blood T cell repertoires in COVID-19. Here immunoSEQ multiplex PCR was the method, and the copy in TCRdb shows in-frame clones only, minus some. The table has roughly 50,000 clones, 89% seen once. V was trimmed by 4 bases and J by 4 bases, leaving 10 bases between them. This CDR3 region has 14 residues. Germline V gives CDR1 KGHSH, CDR2 LQKENI. The clonotype was recovered from a woman aged 60-75 years with active COVID-19. The sequenced sample was peripheral blood. The chain uses TRBV18 and TRBJ1-4; maybe TRBD1 (6 bases). CDR3 amino acids: CASSRDRLNEKLFF. As DNA, the CDR3 is TGTGCCAGCTCACGTGACAGGCTTAATGAAAAACTGTTTTTT. Looking up the rest from reference TRBV18 and TRBJ1-4 gives the full variable domain: NAGVMQNPRHLVRRRGQEARLRCSPMKGHSHVYWYRQLPEEGLKFMVYLQKENIIDESGMPKERFSAEFPKEGPSILRIQQVVRGDSAAYFCASSRDRLNEKLFFGSGTQLSVL.